The 10 T cell receptor beta chains below come from one sample, sequenced in a study of T cells after yellow fever vaccination. One entry per CDR3 protein results from TCRdb running MiXCR on the 5' RACE reads. The table shows 450,000 to 650,000 distinct CDR3 sequences, with 20% to 25% occurring only once. The sample here was PBMCs, taken approximately 20 days after the first yellow fever vaccination. Source of these receptors: a man younger than 35 who received the YFV17D yellow fever vaccine.

The V and J genes are TRBV11-2 and TRBJ1-2; D is unclear. CDR3 length equals 13 residues. V gave up 2 bases and J gave up 8 bases, with 12 bases separating them. CDR1 and CDR2 (germline): SGHAT, FQNNGV. DNA of the CDR3: TGTGCCAGCAGCTTAAACGACGTAGGGGGCTACACCTTC. Translated: CASSLNDVGGYTF.

The sample holds a few counts of this clonotype. This chain joins TRBV18 and TRBJ2-1; D gene ambiguous. CDR1 and CDR2 from the germline V gene are KGHSH and LQKENI. The V gene lost 6 bases and the J gene lost 9 bases, with 15 bases spanning the gap. The CDR3 extends over 13 amino acids. The CDR3 DNA reads TGTGCCAGCTCCCCCAGTGGCGAGCTTGAGCAGTTCTTC. This translates into CASSPSGELEQFF.

This clonotype was seen more than once but under ten times. The V and J genes are TRBV29-1 and TRBJ1-2; possibly TRBD1 for D (5 bases). CDR3 length equals 12 residues. Looked up from germline, CDR1 is SQVTM and CDR2 is ANQGSEA. V dropped 6 bases and J dropped 3 bases, with 11 bases sitting between them. The CDR3 loop reads CSVLPGHYGYTF. The CDR3 bases are TGCAGCGTCCTGCCGGGGCACTATGGCTACACCTTC.

The sample holds a few counts of this clonotype. The chain has TRBV12-3 or TRBV12-4 and TRBJ2-1; possibly TRBD2 for D (6 bases). V dropped 7 bases and J dropped 4 bases, with 11 bases sitting between them. The CDR3 runs 13 residues. CDR3: CASTTRPYNEQFF. The CDR3 nucleotides read TGTGCCAGCACGACTAGACCTTACAATGAGCAGTTCTTC.

V gene TRBV6-2 or TRBV6-3 combines with J gene TRBJ2-5; TRBD1 matches at 8 bases. In germline, CDR1 is MNHEY, CDR2 SVGEGT. J lost 5 bases, V lost 2 bases, and 22 bases had no gene match. The CDR3 extends over 20 amino acids. CDR3 sequence (DNA): TGTGCCAGCAGTTACACGAACGCCGGGACAGGTAGCTTAGGCTGGGAGACCCAGTACTTC. It encodes CASSYTNAGTGSLGWETQYF.

This clonotype was recorded a few times. The genes are TRBV19 and TRBJ1-1, with a weak D call TRBD1 (6 bases). Trimming cost V 7 bases and J 8 bases, with 17 bases left between them. There are 13 residues in the CDR3. CDR1 LNHDA and CDR2 SQIVND come from the germline V gene (reference sequence). The CDR3 region is CASTSGQIGEAFF. CDR3 DNA: TGTGCCAGTACCTCTGGACAGATTGGGGAAGCTTTCTTT.

The genes are TRBV10-3 and TRBJ2-2; 11 bases fit TRBD1. V lost 4 bases and J lost 5; bases outside the gene matches: 6. The V gene's germline CDR1 is ENHRY and CDR2 SYGVKD. The CDR3 runs to 16 residues. In nucleotides, the CDR3 is TGTGCCATCAGTGGGGACGGGACAGGGGGAACCGGGGAGCTGTTTTTT. This encodes CAISGDGTGGTGELFF.

This clonotype was detected only a few times. The V call is TRBV5-1, the J call TRBJ1-4; D gene unclear. The length of the CDR3 is 13 residues. CDR1 is SGHRS, CDR2 YFSETQ, per germline. The V and J ends lost 0 bases and 6 bases respectively, with 6 bases between them. CDR3 bases: TGCGCCAGCAGCTTGGATTCGGATGAAAAACTGTTTTTT. This codes for CASSLDSDEKLFF. The entire variable domain, with the rest obtained from reference TRBV5-1 and TRBJ1-4, is as follows: KAGVTQTPRYLIKTRGQQVTLSCSPISGHRSVSWYQQTPGQGLQFLFEYFSETQRNKGNFPGRFSGRQFSNSRSEMNVSTLELGDSALYLCASSLDSDEKLFFGSGTQLSVL.

This clonotype was observed a few times. This chain connects TRBV19 to TRBJ2-3; 10 bases are shared with TRBD1. V lost 5 bases to trimming and J lost 4 bases; unmatched junction nucleotides: 9. Looked up from germline, CDR1 is LNHDA and CDR2 is SQIVND (reference sequence). CDR3 length: 16 amino acids. CDR3: CASSPGQGPGADTQYF. The CDR3, as DNA: TGTGCCAGTAGTCCGGGACAGGGGCCGGGGGCAGATACGCAGTATTTT.

This clonotype has a handful of counts. The gene calls are TRBV29-1 and TRBJ2-7; 10 bases match TRBD2. The germline gives CDR1 SQVTM, CDR2 ANQGSEA. The CDR3 is made up of 15 amino acids. Trimming at V came to 6 bases and at J to 4 bases, leaving 12 bases not matched to a gene. Here the CDR3 DNA reads TGCAGCGTGACGTGGACTAGCGGAGTAAGTTACGAGCAGTACTTC. Residues: CSVTWTSGVSYEQYF.